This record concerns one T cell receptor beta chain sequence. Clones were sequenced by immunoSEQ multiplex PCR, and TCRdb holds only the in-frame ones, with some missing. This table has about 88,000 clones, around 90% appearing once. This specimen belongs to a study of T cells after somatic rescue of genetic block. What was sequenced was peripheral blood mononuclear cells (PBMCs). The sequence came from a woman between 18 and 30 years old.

Written as DNA, the CDR3 is TGCGCCAGCAGCTTGCAGAACTCCTACGAGCAGTACTTC. This gives the protein CASSLQNSYEQYF. V usage is TRBV5-1 and J usage is TRBJ2-7; D gene uncertain. The CDR3 is made up of 13 amino acids. Germline V CDR1 and CDR2: SGHRS, YFSETQ. Trimming stripped 1 base from V and 0 bases from J, with 5 bases between. Using reference TRBV5-1 and TRBJ2-7 for the parts outside the CDR3, the full variable domain is KAGVTQTPRYLIKTRGQQVTLSCSPISGHRSVSWYQQTPGQGLQFLFEYFSETQRNKGNFPGRFSGRQFSNSRSEMNVSTLELGDSALYLCASSLQNSYEQYFGPGTRLTVT.